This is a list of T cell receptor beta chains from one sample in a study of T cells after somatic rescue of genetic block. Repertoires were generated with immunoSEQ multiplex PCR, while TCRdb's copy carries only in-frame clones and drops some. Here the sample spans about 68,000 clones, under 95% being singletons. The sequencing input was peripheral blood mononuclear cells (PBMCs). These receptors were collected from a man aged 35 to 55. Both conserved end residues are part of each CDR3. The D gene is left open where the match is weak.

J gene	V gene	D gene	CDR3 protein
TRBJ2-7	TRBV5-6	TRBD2	CASSLVGREYEQYF
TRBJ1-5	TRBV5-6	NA	CASSSRRQPQHF
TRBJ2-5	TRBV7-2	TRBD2	CASSLGGLAGVETQYF
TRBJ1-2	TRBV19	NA	CASSTGSANYGYTF
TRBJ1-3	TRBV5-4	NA	CASSYTPEAGNTIYF
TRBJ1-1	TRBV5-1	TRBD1	CASTPGQGIRDTEAFF
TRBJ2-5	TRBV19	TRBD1	CASSMRATGVQETQYF
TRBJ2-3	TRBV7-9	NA	CASSLNGARTDTQYF
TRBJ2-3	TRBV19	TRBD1	CASSSRDRGIDTQYF
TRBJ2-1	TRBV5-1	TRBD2	CASSLGASGLLVGDEQFF
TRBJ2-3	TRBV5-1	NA	CASSLGGTQYF
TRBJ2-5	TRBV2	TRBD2	CASSDLVAGGETQYF
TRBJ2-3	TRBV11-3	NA	CASSSIQGGTQYF
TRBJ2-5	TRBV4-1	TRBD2	CASSPRLAGGPETQYF
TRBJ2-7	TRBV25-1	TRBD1	CASSEIGIRDRAYEQYF
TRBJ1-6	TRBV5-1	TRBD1	CASSLVGGNNSPLHF
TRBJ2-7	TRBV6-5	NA	CASSYNGGTYEQYF
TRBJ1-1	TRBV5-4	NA	CASSLGAGDDEAFF
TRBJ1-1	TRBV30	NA	CAWSKQGSMNTEAFF
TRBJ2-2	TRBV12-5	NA	CASGLDPRRGRGTGELFF
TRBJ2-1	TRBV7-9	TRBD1	CASSPGGQTGREQFF
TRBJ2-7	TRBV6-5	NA	CASSYSGARGSYEQYF
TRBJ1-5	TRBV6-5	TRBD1	CASSMDRVQPQHF
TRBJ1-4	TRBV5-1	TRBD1	CASSLAQGARNEKLFF
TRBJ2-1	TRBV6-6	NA	CASSYSTRRANEQFF
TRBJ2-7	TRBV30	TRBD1	CAWSAKGQGESYEQYF